These 14 T cell receptor beta chains share one sample of origin, sequenced in a study of Ad26.COV2.S vaccination and SARS-CoV-2 variants. The protocol was immunoSEQ multiplex PCR, while the TCRdb copy is restricted to in-frame clones and leaves out a portion. Of about 350,000 clones detected, about 92% appear once; the ten largest clones hold 3.9%. The material was peripheral blood, obtained after recovery from COVID-19. These receptors originate from a human donor who had recovered from COVID-19.

V and J are TRBV2 and TRBJ1-3; D is unclear. Germline CDR1 is SNHLY and CDR2 is FYNNEI. V was pared by 3 bases and J by 4 bases, with 16 bases between. CDR3 size: 16 residues. This chain's CDR3 is CASSDRPPIRGNTIYF. The CDR3 DNA reads as TGTGCCAGCAGTGACCGGCCTCCTATCAGGGGAAACACCATATATTTT.

This clone was observed a few times. One junction end does not reproduce the germline sequence, and a read error may be involved. The CDR3 here is CASSLSIVCGTDNSPLHF. CDR3 in DNA: TGTGCTAGCAGCCTAAGTATTGTCTGTGGGACAGATAATTCACCCCTCCACTTT. V is TRBV7-7 and J is TRBJ1-6, with 7 nucleotides matching TRBD1. Germline CDR1 reads SSHAT; CDR2 reads FNYEAQ (reference sequence). This CDR3 contains 18 residues. The full variable domain, with the rest looked up from reference TRBV7-7 and TRBJ1-6, is GAGVSQSPRYKVTKRGQDVTLRCDPISSHATLYWYQQALGQGPEFLTYFNYEAQPDKSGLPSDRFSAERPEGSISTLTIQRTEQRDSAMYRCASSLSIVCGTDNSPLHFGNGTRLTVT.

The chain carries TRBV18 and TRBJ2-1; the D is unclear. The CDR3 is 13 amino acids. In germline, CDR1 is KGHSH, CDR2 LQKENI. Trimming cost V 2 bases and J 9 bases, with 11 bases left between them. In DNA form, the CDR3 reads TGTGCCAGCTCACCAGCCGCCGACCCTGAGCAGTTCTTC. Protein: CASSPAADPEQFF.

The chain uses TRBV2 and TRBJ2-3; unclear D gene. V lost 1 base, J lost 2 bases, and 10 bases lay in between. CDR1 and CDR2 from the germline V gene are SNHLY and FYNNEI. The CDR3 extends over 15 amino acids. CDR3 DNA sequence: TGTGCCAGCAGTGAAGTAGTTGTCTCCACAGATACGCAGTATTTT. Its translation is CASSEVVVSTDTQYF.

The chain carries TRBV20-1 and TRBJ2-2; 7 nucleotides agree with TRBD1. After removal of 3 bases from V and 4 bases from J, the junction contained 5 bases not matched to a gene. This CDR3 contains 14 residues. Germline CDR1 and CDR2: DFQATT and SNEGSKA (reference sequence). The CDR3 nucleotides read TGCAGTGCTAGTGGGGACAGTTTCACCGGGGAGCTGTTTTTT. Protein product: CSASGDSFTGELFF.

V gene TRBV9 combines with J gene TRBJ1-3; no definite D call. The CDR3 runs 14 residues. CDR1 SGDLS and CDR2 YYNGEE come from the germline V gene. V lost 4 bases and J lost 0, with 8 bases in between. CDR3 in DNA: TGTGCCAGCAGCTCTCAGTTCTCTGGAAACACCATATATTTT. Its protein is CASSSQFSGNTIYF.

The V and J genes are TRBV4-3 and TRBJ2-7; 9 positions agree with TRBD1. The length of the CDR3 is 15 residues. CDR1 is LGHNA, CDR2 YSLEER, per germline. V dropped 4 bases and J dropped 0; count of bases not matched to a gene: 4. The CDR3 bases are TGCGCCAGCAGCCCCGGACAGGGGTACTCCTACGAGCAGTACTTC. It specifies CASSPGQGYSYEQYF.

V gene TRBV27 combines with J gene TRBJ2-7, with 13 bases aligning to TRBD2. Germline V gene lookup returns CDR1 MNHEY and CDR2 SMNVEV (reference sequence). Trimming at V came to 3 bases and at J to 4 bases, leaving 6 bases not matched to a gene. CDR3 length equals 16 residues. CDR3 sequence reads: CASSLSLAGGQYEQYF. The CDR3 DNA is TGTGCCAGCAGTTTGTCACTAGCGGGGGGGCAATACGAGCAGTACTTC.

The chain's CDR3 is CASSARGPTDTQYF. CDR3 bases: TGTGCCAGCAGTGCGAGGGGGCCCACAGATACGCAGTATTTT. The genes are TRBV2 and TRBJ2-3; 7 bases match TRBD1. The CDR3 runs to 14 residues. Germline V lookup: CDR1 SNHLY, CDR2 FYNNEI. V trimming: 4 bases; J trimming: 2 bases; junction bases outside the gene matches: 3.

The chain combines TRBV6-5 with TRBJ1-1; tentatively, D is TRBD1 (5 bases). Per germline, CDR1 MNHEY and CDR2 SVGAGI. Trimming took off 7 bases at V and 2 bases at J, with 11 bases between the two ends. The CDR3 runs 13 residues. The CDR3 sequence: CASIKTANTEAFF. CDR3 in DNA: TGTGCCAGCATCAAGACAGCTAACACTGAAGCTTTCTTT.

V is TRBV27 and J is TRBJ2-1; possible D gene TRBD1, 7 bases. The CDR3 has 18 amino acids. Trimming removed 3 bases from V and 4 bases from J, with 22 bases in between. Germline V gene lookup returns CDR1 MNHEY and CDR2 SMNVEV (reference sequence). In DNA, the CDR3 is TGTGCCAGCAGTTTTCGGACAGGCCAGGAGGGGATATACAATGAGCAGTTCTTC. Its translation is CASSFRTGQEGIYNEQFF.

The rearrangement links TRBV11-2 to TRBJ2-7, with D possibly being TRBD1 (5 bases). The CDR3 sequence is 15 residues long. With 1 base removed from V and 0 bases from J, the gap between germline ends came to 10 bases. The germline CDR1 and CDR2 sequences are SGHAT and FQNNGV. This chain's CDR3 is CASSLGWGNSYEQYF. The CDR3 DNA sequence: TGTGCCAGCAGCTTAGGATGGGGCAACTCCTACGAGCAGTACTTC.

The chain couples TRBV5-4 to TRBJ2-7, with D possibly TRBD2 on 6 matching bases. V dropped 4 bases and J dropped 3 bases, with 14 bases sitting between them. From germline, CDR1 is SGHNT and CDR2 YYREEE (reference sequence). The CDR3 loop spans 14 amino acids. The CDR3 loop reads CASSPVEGRYEQYF. Written as DNA, the CDR3 is TGTGCCAGCAGCCCCGTGGAGGGACGCTACGAGCAGTACTTC.

J is TRBJ1-2 and V is TRBV12-3 or TRBV12-4; D unclear. V gave up 6 bases and J gave up 2 bases, with 4 bases separating them. The CDR3 extends over 11 amino acids. CDR3 nucleotides: TGTGCCAGCAGGACCAACTATGGCTACACCTTC. Amino acid sequence: CASRTNYGYTF.